This T cell receptor (beta chain) came from a study of blood T cell repertoires in COVID-19. Study overall: From the United States, Italy and Spain came samples of acute and convalescent COVID-19. Nucleic acid was either cDNA or gDNA, and it came from T cells, B-cell-depleted T cells, or PBMCs.

This clone showed up just a few times. Original processing methods: Scientists estimated how many nucleated cells there were by amplifying reference gene primers. The assay was immunoSEQ multiplex PCR, and TCRdb's table has in-frame clones only and misses some. V, J and clone size are taken as reported in that table, and D and trimming were inferred from the DNA itself. The sample has about 140,000 clones; roughly 80% are singletons. Germline CDR1 is SEHNR and CDR2 is FQNEAQ (reference sequence). The V gene end was trimmed by 2 bases and the J gene end by 7 bases; junction bases not matched to a gene: 6. The CDR3 consists of 15 residues.

This TCR was sampled from a human donor in a cohort sampled during active COVID-19. The V and J genes are TRBV7-9 and TRBJ1-3; 9 bases line up with TRBD1. Sequencing was performed on peripheral blood. This CDR3 is CASSLKDRGSNTIYF. The CDR3 DNA is TGTGCCAGCAGCTTAAAGGACAGGGGAAGCAACACCATATATTTT.